Listed below are T cell receptor beta chains from one sample, sequenced in a study of blood T cell repertoires in COVID-19. Clones were read by immunoSEQ multiplex PCR, and TCRdb kept only the in-frame ones, dropping some. The data hold some 230,000 clones, with about 80% observed a single time. Sequencing was done on a sample of peripheral blood. The receptors were sampled from a woman aged 55-69 years with acute or convalescent COVID-19. CDR3s include the opening cysteine and the closing phenylalanine or tryptophan. D genes are given only for firm matches. Some rows mark clone size as missing; the rest say once, few, many or name a class of expanded clone.

abundance: -; v_gene: TRBV5-1; j_gene: TRBJ1-2; d_gene: -; CDR3nt: TGCGCCAGCAGCTTGTGGGAGACCTCCTATGGCTACACCTTC; CDR3aa: CASSLWETSYGYTF
abundance: -; v_gene: TRBV7-8; j_gene: TRBJ2-2; d_gene: TRBD2; CDR3nt: TGTGCCAGCAGCTTAGGACTAGCGGGGGGTCCCGGGGAGCTGTTTTTT; CDR3aa: CASSLGLAGGPGELFF
abundance: few; v_gene: TRBV2; j_gene: TRBJ1-5; d_gene: -; CDR3nt: TGTGCCAGCAGGCGACAGACTAATCAGCCCCAGCATTTT; CDR3aa: CASRRQTNQPQHF
abundance: -; v_gene: TRBV27; j_gene: TRBJ2-3; d_gene: -; CDR3nt: TGTGCCAGCAGTGTATGGCCCCAATACAGCACAGATACGCAGTATTTT; CDR3aa: CASSVWPQYSTDTQYF
abundance: -; v_gene: TRBV6-5; j_gene: TRBJ2-7; d_gene: TRBD1; CDR3nt: TGTGCCAGCAAGGCCGGGACAGGGTCTAGCGAGCAGTACTTC; CDR3aa: CASKAGTGSSEQYF
abundance: -; v_gene: TRBV5-4; j_gene: TRBJ2-1; d_gene: TRBD2; CDR3nt: TGTGCCAGCAGCCCGATGGTCGGGGGGGGCTACAATGAGCAGTTCTTC; CDR3aa: CASSPMVGGGYNEQFF
abundance: -; v_gene: TRBV30; j_gene: TRBJ1-6; d_gene: -; CDR3nt: TGTGCCTGGAGTGTACATACAGGAAGGAATTCACCCCTCCACTTT; CDR3aa: CAWSVHTGRNSPLHF
abundance: -; v_gene: TRBV4-1; j_gene: TRBJ1-2; d_gene: -; CDR3nt: TGCGCCAGCAGCCAAGATGGATCAGGCAGGTCGTACTATGGCTACACCTTC; CDR3aa: CASSQDGSGRSYYGYTF
abundance: -; v_gene: TRBV6-2/TRBV6-3; j_gene: TRBJ2-3; d_gene: -; CDR3nt: TGTGCCAGCAGTTACTGGAGAGCGGGCGACACAGATACGCAGTATTTT; CDR3aa: CASSYWRAGDTDTQYF
abundance: -; v_gene: TRBV5-4; j_gene: TRBJ1-6; d_gene: -; CDR3nt: TGTGCCAGCCGTCCCGACAGAGACTCGACCCGGCCCCTCCACTTT; CDR3aa: CASRPDRDSTRPLHF
abundance: -; v_gene: TRBV5-4; j_gene: TRBJ2-5; d_gene: -; CDR3nt: TGTGCCAGCAGCCTCACAGTGGGGACCCAGTACTTC; CDR3aa: CASSLTVGTQYF
abundance: -; v_gene: TRBV6-1; j_gene: TRBJ1-2; d_gene: TRBD1; CDR3nt: TGTGCCAGCAGTGAAAAGCGACAGGGTGAAGGCTACACCTTC; CDR3aa: CASSEKRQGEGYTF
abundance: -; v_gene: TRBV4-1; j_gene: TRBJ1-6; d_gene: -; CDR3nt: TGCGCCAGCAGCCAAGAGGGGCGGAGCTCCTATAATTCACCCCTCCACTTT; CDR3aa: CASSQEGRSSYNSPLHF
abundance: -; v_gene: TRBV2; j_gene: TRBJ2-7; d_gene: -; CDR3nt: TGTGCCAGCAGTGAAGCTTCGGGTTTTCACGAGCAGTACTTC; CDR3aa: CASSEASGFHEQYF
abundance: -; v_gene: TRBV27; j_gene: TRBJ2-3; d_gene: TRBD2; CDR3nt: TGTGCCAGCAGTAAGCGGGGGGCCCCAGATACGCAGTATTTT; CDR3aa: CASSKRGAPDTQYF
abundance: -; v_gene: TRBV4-2; j_gene: TRBJ2-5; d_gene: -; CDR3nt: TGTGCCAGCAGCCGCTTGACTAGTTCGGAGACCCAGTACTTC; CDR3aa: CASSRLTSSETQYF
abundance: -; v_gene: TRBV4-1; j_gene: TRBJ2-5; d_gene: TRBD2; CDR3nt: TGCGCCAGCAGCCAAGTCCCTAGCGGGTCCCAAGAGACCCAGTACTTC; CDR3aa: CASSQVPSGSQETQYF
abundance: -; v_gene: TRBV30; j_gene: TRBJ1-2; d_gene: TRBD1; CDR3nt: TGTGCCGGAAACACAGGGGTCAGAGGCTACACCTTC; CDR3aa: CAGNTGVRGYTF
abundance: once; v_gene: TRBV6-2/TRBV6-3; j_gene: TRBJ1-2; d_gene: -; CDR3nt: TGTGCCAGCAGCACTACAAGCAACTATGGCTACACCTTC; CDR3aa: CASSTTSNYGYTF
abundance: -; v_gene: TRBV7-2; j_gene: TRBJ1-5; d_gene: -; CDR3nt: TGTGCCAGCAGTCTCAGGCAGGGTGGTCAGCCCCAGCATTTT; CDR3aa: CASSLRQGGQPQHF
abundance: -; v_gene: TRBV28; j_gene: TRBJ1-1; d_gene: TRBD1; CDR3nt: TGTGCCACCTATCCGAGGACAGGGGGCCTTACTGAAGCTTTCTTT; CDR3aa: CATYPRTGGLTEAFF
abundance: -; v_gene: TRBV5-8; j_gene: TRBJ2-1; d_gene: TRBD2; CDR3nt: TGTGCCAGCAGACCTAGCGGGGGAGTTGGCAATGAGCAGTTCTTC; CDR3aa: CASRPSGGVGNEQFF
abundance: -; v_gene: TRBV6-5; j_gene: TRBJ2-3; d_gene: -; CDR3nt: TGTGCCAGCAGTTACTCGAGATCCGGGTTAGATACGCAGTATTTT; CDR3aa: CASSYSRSGLDTQYF
abundance: -; v_gene: TRBV11-2; j_gene: TRBJ1-3; d_gene: TRBD1; CDR3nt: TGTGCCAGCAGCATCACAGGGGCCTCTGGAAACACCATATATTTT; CDR3aa: CASSITGASGNTIYF
abundance: -; v_gene: TRBV7-2; j_gene: TRBJ1-2; d_gene: -; CDR3nt: TGTGCCAGCAGCTTCGCGAGAGAGGGTTACGATGGCTACACCTTC; CDR3aa: CASSFAREGYDGYTF
abundance: -; v_gene: TRBV7-9; j_gene: TRBJ1-2; d_gene: -; CDR3nt: TGTGCCAGCAGCTTAGGGCAGGGCTCGGCCTATGGCTACACCTTC; CDR3aa: CASSLGQGSAYGYTF
abundance: -; v_gene: TRBV27; j_gene: TRBJ1-6; d_gene: TRBD1; CDR3nt: TGTGCCAGCAGTAGTGGCCGTGGGACAGGTTCACCCCTCCACTTT; CDR3aa: CASSSGRGTGSPLHF
abundance: few; v_gene: TRBV27; j_gene: TRBJ1-2; d_gene: TRBD1; CDR3nt: TGTGCCAGCAGTCGGGACCCTACAGGGGCGGGTAACTATGGCTACACCTTC; CDR3aa: CASSRDPTGAGNYGYTF
abundance: -; v_gene: TRBV3-1/TRBV3-2; j_gene: TRBJ1-1; d_gene: TRBD1; CDR3nt: TGTGCCAGCAGCCGACTACAGGGGGCGAACACTGAAGCTTTCTTT; CDR3aa: CASSRLQGANTEAFF
abundance: -; v_gene: TRBV6-5; j_gene: TRBJ1-4; d_gene: TRBD1; CDR3nt: TGTGCCAGCAAGGGGACAGCAAATGAAAAACTGTTTTTT; CDR3aa: CASKGTANEKLFF
abundance: -; v_gene: TRBV4-3; j_gene: TRBJ1-1; d_gene: -; CDR3nt: TGCGCCAGCAGCCAAGCTTTCGGCAGGTCTGAAGCTTTCTTT; CDR3aa: CASSQAFGRSEAFF
abundance: once; v_gene: TRBV29-1; j_gene: TRBJ2-7; d_gene: TRBD1; CDR3nt: TGCAGCGCCGGACAGGGTGTCTCCTACGAGCAGTACTTC; CDR3aa: CSAGQGVSYEQYF
abundance: once; v_gene: TRBV5-1; j_gene: TRBJ2-5; d_gene: TRBD2; CDR3nt: TGCGCCAGCAGGGGAGGTAGCGGGGGGCCCCCTCAAGAGACCCAGTACTTC; CDR3aa: CASRGGSGGPPQETQYF
abundance: -; v_gene: TRBV7-8; j_gene: TRBJ2-6; d_gene: -; CDR3nt: TGTGCCAGCAGCACGACAGGCCTCTCTGGGGCCAACGTCCTGACTTTC; CDR3aa: CASSTTGLSGANVLTF
abundance: -; v_gene: TRBV21-1; j_gene: TRBJ1-6; d_gene: -; CDR3nt: TGTGCCAGCAACGCGGACAGACCCAATTCACCCCTCCACTTT; CDR3aa: CASNADRPNSPLHF
abundance: -; v_gene: TRBV29-1; j_gene: TRBJ2-3; d_gene: TRBD2; CDR3nt: TGCAGCGTTGAGAGCGGGGGACTTCGGGATACGCAGTATTTT; CDR3aa: CSVESGGLRDTQYF
abundance: -; v_gene: TRBV30; j_gene: TRBJ1-1; d_gene: -; CDR3nt: TGTGCCTGGAGTACAGGGCTGAACACTGAAGCTTTCTTT; CDR3aa: CAWSTGLNTEAFF
abundance: once; v_gene: TRBV5-6; j_gene: TRBJ2-5; d_gene: TRBD1; CDR3nt: TGTGCCAGCAGCCTCTTCCGGGACAGCATACAAGAGACCCAGTACTTC; CDR3aa: CASSLFRDSIQETQYF
abundance: -; v_gene: TRBV4-2; j_gene: TRBJ2-7; d_gene: TRBD2; CDR3nt: TGTGCCAGCAGCCAAGCTTCTAGCGGGGGGCCTAGAACCTACGAGCAGTACTTC; CDR3aa: CASSQASSGGPRTYEQYF
abundance: -; v_gene: TRBV7-9; j_gene: TRBJ1-4; d_gene: -; CDR3nt: TGTGCCAGCAGCTCAAATACGGGTAATGAAAAACTGTTTTTT; CDR3aa: CASSSNTGNEKLFF
abundance: few; v_gene: TRBV5-4; j_gene: TRBJ1-2; d_gene: -; CDR3nt: TGTGCCAGCAGCTTGGCTAGTTCATATGGCTACACCTTC; CDR3aa: CASSLASSYGYTF
abundance: -; v_gene: TRBV27; j_gene: TRBJ1-2; d_gene: TRBD1; CDR3nt: TGTGCCACCTTCGGACAGGGGCGCTTTTTC; CDR3aa: CATFGQGRFF
abundance: -; v_gene: TRBV9; j_gene: TRBJ1-2; d_gene: -; CDR3nt: TGTGCCAGCAGCGCAGGTCCCACCAGCCCCTATGGCTACACCTTC; CDR3aa: CASSAGPTSPYGYTF
abundance: -; v_gene: TRBV7-6; j_gene: TRBJ2-3; d_gene: -; CDR3nt: TGTGCCAGCAGCCTAGGGGCCGGGGGAGGCACAGATACGCAGTATTTT; CDR3aa: CASSLGAGGGTDTQYF
abundance: -; v_gene: TRBV19; j_gene: TRBJ2-4; d_gene: TRBD1; CDR3nt: TGTGCCAGTAGTATACGCAGGGGGTCCGACCCAACCGCCAAAAACATTCAGTACTTC; CDR3aa: CASSIRRGSDPTAKNIQYF
abundance: -; v_gene: TRBV19; j_gene: TRBJ1-1; d_gene: -; CDR3nt: TGTGCCAGTAGTCTCGAACCGGGACATTCTAAAGCTTTCTTT; CDR3aa: CASSLEPGHSKAFF
abundance: -; v_gene: TRBV5-1; j_gene: TRBJ1-2; d_gene: -; CDR3nt: TGCGCCAGCAGCGAGGGACAACCGGGCTTCGGCTACACCTTC; CDR3aa: CASSEGQPGFGYTF
abundance: -; v_gene: TRBV5-1; j_gene: TRBJ1-1; d_gene: TRBD1; CDR3nt: TGCGCCAGCAGCTGGACAGGGGGCCACACTGAAGCTTTCTTT; CDR3aa: CASSWTGGHTEAFF
abundance: -; v_gene: TRBV24-1; j_gene: TRBJ2-2; d_gene: -; CDR3nt: TGTGTCACCAACAGCTGGGACACCGGGGAGCTGTTTTTT; CDR3aa: CVTNSWDTGELFF
abundance: -; v_gene: TRBV6-5; j_gene: TRBJ1-6; d_gene: -; CDR3nt: TGTGCCAGCAGTTACTCGTTTACAGGATCTGTCTCACCCCTCCACTTT; CDR3aa: CASSYSFTGSVSPLHF
abundance: -; v_gene: TRBV11-2; j_gene: TRBJ2-2; d_gene: -; CDR3nt: TGTGCCAGCAGCCGTAGAGGGCAGGAGCAGAACACCGGGGAGCTGTTTTTT; CDR3aa: CASSRRGQEQNTGELFF
abundance: -; v_gene: TRBV19; j_gene: TRBJ2-7; d_gene: -; CDR3nt: TGTGCCAGTAGTACTAAGACAGTTTCCTACGAGCAGTACTTC; CDR3aa: CASSTKTVSYEQYF